This TCR beta chain was observed in a study of cytomegalovirus exposure and HLA in healthy donors. Overall study context: As an earlier analysis found, around 200 million T cells yielded about 120 million unique TCR beta sequences.

PCR was performed using 60 Vbeta and 13 Jbeta primers. Measured with immunoSEQ multiplex PCR; TCRdb has only the in-frame clones, and not every one. The sample lists about 95,000 clones; about three quarters were seen once. The study's findings and limits: Equally common other TCR beta chains were less clonally expanded than HLA-associated ones, a later analysis found. Immune exposure data for these donors was limited to CMV serostatus.

Note on this clone: The antigen is not known.

The length of the CDR3 is 15 residues. The J segment lost 2 bases and the V segment lost 1 base, leaving 5 bases of the junction unmatched. Germline values: CDR1 MNHNS, CDR2 SASEGT. The origin of this receptor is a man aged 25 to 45 in good health and CMV-seropositive. The chain has TRBV6-1 and TRBJ2-7; 7 bases are shared with TRBD2. Specimen: PBMCs. The CDR3 is CASSEGMGGPYEQYF. CDR3 DNA: TGTGCCAGCAGTGAAGGCATGGGAGGGCCCTACGAGCAGTACTTC.